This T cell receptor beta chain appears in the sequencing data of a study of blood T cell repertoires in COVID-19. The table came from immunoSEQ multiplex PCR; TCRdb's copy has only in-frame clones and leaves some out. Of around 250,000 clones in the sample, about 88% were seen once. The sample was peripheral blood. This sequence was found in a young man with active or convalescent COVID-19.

The CDR3 loop reads CASSLRGFGNTIYF. In DNA form, the CDR3 reads TGTGCCAGCAGCTTAAGGGGCTTTGGAAACACCATATATTTT. The rearrangement links TRBV11-3 to TRBJ1-3; tentatively, D is TRBD1 (5 bases). Germline-derived CDR1 and CDR2 are SGHNT and YENEEA. Trimming pared 2 bases from V and 3 bases from J, leaving 8 bases between. The CDR3 has 14 residues.